The TCR beta chain described here comes from a study of OX40 agonist ivuxolimab in advanced cancers. Study-level background: Ivuxolimab, an agonist antibody against OX40 (CD134), was given to patients.

Per germline, CDR1 SEHNR and CDR2 FQNEAQ (reference sequence). The CDR3 spans 12 residues. V lost 0 bases to trimming and J lost 8 bases, with 7 bases between them. This clone was picked up one time. Assay: immunoSEQ multiplex PCR; the TCRdb copy retains only in-frame clones and omits some. This repertoire shows some 43,000 clones, around 88% found once; its top ten account for under 15%. The V and J genes are TRBV7-9 and TRBJ1-2; D not certain. The clonotype comes from an adult with an advanced solid tumor such as melanoma, head and neck, liver or kidney cancer. The source was CD4+ or CD8+ T cells sorted from blood, collected in a trial of the OX40 agonist ivuxolimab. CDR3 region: CASSLADGGYTF. The CDR3, as DNA: TGTGCCAGCAGCTTAGCGGACGGGGGCTACACCTTC.